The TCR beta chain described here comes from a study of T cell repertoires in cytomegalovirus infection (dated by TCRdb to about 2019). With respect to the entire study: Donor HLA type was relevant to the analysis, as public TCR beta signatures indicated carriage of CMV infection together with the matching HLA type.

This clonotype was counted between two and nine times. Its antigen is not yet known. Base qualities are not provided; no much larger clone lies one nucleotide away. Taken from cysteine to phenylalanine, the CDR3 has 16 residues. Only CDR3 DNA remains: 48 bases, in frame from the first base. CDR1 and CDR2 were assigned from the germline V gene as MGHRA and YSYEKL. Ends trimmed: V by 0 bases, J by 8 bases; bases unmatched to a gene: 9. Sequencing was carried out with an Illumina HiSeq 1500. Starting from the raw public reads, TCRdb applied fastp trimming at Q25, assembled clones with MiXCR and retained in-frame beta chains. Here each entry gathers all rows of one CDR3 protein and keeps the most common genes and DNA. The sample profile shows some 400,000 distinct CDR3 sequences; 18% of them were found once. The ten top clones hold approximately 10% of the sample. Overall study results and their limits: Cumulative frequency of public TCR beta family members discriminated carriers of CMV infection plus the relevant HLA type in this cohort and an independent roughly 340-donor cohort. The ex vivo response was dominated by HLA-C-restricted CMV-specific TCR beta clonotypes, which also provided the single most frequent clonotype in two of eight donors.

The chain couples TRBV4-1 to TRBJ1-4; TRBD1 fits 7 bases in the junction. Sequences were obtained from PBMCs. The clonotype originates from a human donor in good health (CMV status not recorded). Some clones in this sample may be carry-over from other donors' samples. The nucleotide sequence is TGCGCCAGCAGCCAAGATCGCCGCAGGGGGGAGGAAAAACTGTTTTTT. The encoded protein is CASSQDRRRGEEKLFF.